This record concerns one T cell receptor (beta chain) sequence. Its antigen specificity is not known. No much larger clone exists at a distance of one base, and base qualities are not known. The CDR3 numbers 16 residues from cysteine through phenylalanine. Solely the CDR3 DNA is kept, with 48 bases framed from the first base. A distance of 16 bases separates the germline ends of V and J, which lose 2 bases and 3 bases respectively. CDR1 and CDR2, looked up from the germline V gene, are MNHEY and SVGAGI. This record belongs to a study of T cell responses to AZD1222 COVID-19 vaccine (dated by TCRdb to 2020 to 2023). About the study as a whole: TCR sequencing was performed for fewer than 250 trial participants, of whom around 210 were given two doses of AZD1222 and around 26 were given two doses of MenACWY control vaccine. Trial participants were enrolled by age into subgroups of 18-55, 56-69 and 70-plus years, and 148, 28 and 57 TCR-sequenced participants, respectively, were included in these subgroups. Results the study describes overall, beyond this receptor: Epitopes outside the regions mutated in the B.1.351 and B.1.1.7 variants were reportedly recognized by nearly half of the unique spike-specific TCRs. Because no samples from the day 14 peak response were available, repertoires could be characterized only after the peak T cell response. Participants were mostly white British and included more females than males, and it was suggested by the authors that clonal diversity may have been underestimated. CD4 TCRs associated with the vaccine covered the entire spike protein, and the dominant responses were in regions 160-218 and 743-854. Spike-specific TCR breadth and depth rose significantly after two AZD1222 doses compared with day 0 and with MenACWY recipients. The 56-69-year group was small, and its depth increase did not reach significance, likely because of low power. Conclusions about previously exposed vaccinees were limited because only 6 or 7 AZD1222 recipients were SARS-CoV-2 seropositive at baseline.

The CDR3 regions of human TCRbeta chains were subjected to immunosequencing. Processing in the source paper ran as follows. TCRs in the repertoires were compared against a reference library of SARS-CoV-2-specific TCRs that had been generated with the MIRA antigen-specificity platform. Breadth meant the fraction of unique TCRs that were SARS-CoV-2-associated, whereas depth meant the fraction of total T cells that were SARS-CoV-2-associated. Using the MIRA data, each spike-specific TCR was assigned both to the spike region to which the TCR was reactive and to a CD4 or CD8 class. Log10-transformed breadth and depth values were compared by one-way ANOVA with Sidak's multiple comparisons tests. In TCRdb, the immuneACCESS table is reduced to in-frame sequences with V and J assigned. These tables do not hold every clone; where another copy was compared, an unresolved V gene accounts for under half, and the others remain unexplained. From that table come the V and J calls and clone size; the DNA was used to work out D and trimming. Counted in this sample were about 120,000 clones; 85% to 90% of them appeared once. Around 3% of the sample is held by the ten biggest clonotypes.

Sample time point, as interpreted from the label and publication: about 28 days (+/-7) after the second vaccine dose. Because spike-specific TCR depth and breadth did not differ between the two schedules, AZD1222 recipients who got a second dose at roughly 4 weeks were pooled with those who got a second dose at roughly 12 weeks. Vaccinee samples came from UK trials COV001 and COV002, including a single-blind randomized controlled phase 2/3 trial of AZD1222 (ChAdOx1 nCoV-19) in healthy adults. For TCRbeta chain sequencing, PBMC samples from trial participants were taken at day 0 and at day 28 after the second dose.

This receptor chain uses TRBV6-5 and TRBJ1-1; TRBD1 is a possible D gene, resting on 5 matching bases. Sequenced here: peripheral blood, sampled 28 days after the second AZD1222 dose. The sequence was obtained from an adult who received the AZD1222 COVID-19 vaccine. The nucleotide sequence is given as TGTGCCAGCAGTTACACCTCCAGGGCGAGGGACACTGAAGCTTTCTTT. Its product reads: CASSYTSRARDTEAFF.